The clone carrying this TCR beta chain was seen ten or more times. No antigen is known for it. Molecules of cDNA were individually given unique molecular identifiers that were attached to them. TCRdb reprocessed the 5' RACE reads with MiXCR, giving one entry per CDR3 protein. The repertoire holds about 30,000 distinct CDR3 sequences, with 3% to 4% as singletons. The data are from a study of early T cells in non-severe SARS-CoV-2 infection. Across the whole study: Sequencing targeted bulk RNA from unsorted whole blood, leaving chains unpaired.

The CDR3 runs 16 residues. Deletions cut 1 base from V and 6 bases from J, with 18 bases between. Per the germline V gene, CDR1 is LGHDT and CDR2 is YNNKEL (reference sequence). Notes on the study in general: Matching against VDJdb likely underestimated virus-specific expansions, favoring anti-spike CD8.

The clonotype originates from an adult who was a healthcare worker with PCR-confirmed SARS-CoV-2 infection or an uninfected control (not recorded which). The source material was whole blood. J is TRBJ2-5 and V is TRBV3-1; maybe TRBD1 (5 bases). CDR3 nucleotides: TGTGCCAGCAGCCAAGTAGGGGAACGAGGTGGAAAGACCCAGTACTTC. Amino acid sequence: CASSQVGERGGKTQYF.